This T cell receptor (beta chain) was observed in a study of T cells in women clearing cervical HPV infection. Overall study: Cases' blood sampling followed lesion detection by median approximately 140 days (90 to 200).

Study outcomes and limitations: CIN3+ cases had significantly higher TCR richness than controls; evenness did not differ.

Prevalent HPV16 infections were excluded; only incident single HPV16 infections included. CDR1 SGHNT and CDR2 YENEEA come from the germline V gene. V was cut by 3 bases and J by 6 bases, with 12 bases left in between. The CDR3 has 13 residues. As concerns this clone: Antigen: not known. The CDR3 end falls 3 residues outside the read, so it is completed with the germline J gene.

TCR beta CDR3 amplified by multiplex PCR from roughly 1,300 ng genomic DNA. Profiling relied on immunoSEQ multiplex PCR, and the TCRdb table lists in-frame clones only, not all of them. The table lists some 20,000 clones. The sequencing sample was made of blood buffy coat. The source is a woman between 18 and 70 years old with a cervical HPV16 infection that either progressed to CIN3+ or cleared (not recorded which). The V and J genes are TRBV11-3 and TRBJ2-7, with a tentative D call TRBD1 (6 bases). This CDR3 is CASSLGTGTEQYF. Partial CDR3 DNA: TGTGCCAGCAGCTTGGGTACAGGGACCGAG.